This section outlines one T cell receptor beta chain sequence together with its context. Its antigen is not identified. The junction does not match germline at one end; this may be a read error. Donors comprised only Caucasian adults living in Nashville, Tennessee. Measured with immunoSEQ multiplex PCR; TCRdb has only the in-frame clones, and not every one. Here the sample spans 2 million or so clones, roughly 94% being singletons. This sample is drawn from a study of shared clonotypes between healthy human individuals. Study-wide findings and caveats: A generally larger estimated richness was seen in naive subsets than in memory subsets.

Germline V CDR1 and CDR2: SSHAT, FNYEAQ (reference sequence). This CDR3 comprises 17 residues. The chain has TRBV7-7 and TRBJ2-3; D call uncertain. This receptor was obtained from a man aged 18 to 35 in good health. Sequencing used naive CD4+ T cells sorted from blood. Subset of the sample: CD45RA+ positively selected. The CDR3 is CASSPSPGVGKSDTQYF. The CDR3 DNA follows: TGTGCTAGCAGCCCCTCACCAGGTGTTGGCAAATCAGATACGCAGTATTTT. The variable domain in full, completed from reference TRBV7-7 and TRBJ2-3, reads GAGVSQSPRYKVTKRGQDVTLRCDPISSHATLYWYQQALGQGPEFLTYFNYEAQPDKSGLPSDRFSAERPEGSISTLTIQRTEQRDSAMYRCASSPSPGVGKSDTQYFGPGTRLTVL.